What follows are 30 T cell receptor beta chains derived from one specimen sequenced in a study of blood T cell repertoires in COVID-19. Profiled with immunoSEQ multiplex PCR; TCRdb holds only in-frame clones, not every one. Among hundreds of thousands of clones listed, 65% to 85% were seen once. The sequenced sample consisted of peripheral blood. These TCRs come from a woman older than 75 with acute or convalescent COVID-19.

Concerning this clone itself: Within the sample, other DNA sequences also encode this same CDR3. This chain connects TRBV5-1 to TRBJ2-3; perhaps TRBD2 as D (5 bases). The germline V gene has CDR1 SGHRS and CDR2 YFSETQ. The CDR3 totals 14 residues. V lost 4 bases and J lost 0, with 9 bases in between. This CDR3 is CASSSTGSTDTQYF. The DNA of the CDR3 is TGCGCCAGCAGCAGTACGGGGAGCACAGATACGCAGTATTTT.

This chain connects TRBV27 to TRBJ1-4; D unclear. Per germline, CDR1 MNHEY and CDR2 SMNVEV (reference sequence). This CDR3 has 15 residues. Between the trimmed V and J ends, which lost 0 bases and 5 bases, there was a span of 10 bases. The CDR3 loop is CASSLSYRQNEKLFF. The CDR3 coding sequence is TGTGCCAGCAGTTTATCGTATCGCCAGAATGAAAAACTGTTTTTT.

This rearrangement joins TRBV29-1 to TRBJ2-5; D perhaps matches TRBD2 (7 bases). The CDR3 is 13 amino acids. V was shortened by 4 bases and J by 2 bases, with 11 bases between the two germline ends. Germline V gives CDR1 SQVTM, CDR2 ANQGSEA. CDR3 sequence reads: CSVGGGRQETQYF. The CDR3 nucleotides are TGCAGCGTTGGGGGGGGGCGTCAAGAGACCCAGTACTTC. Drawing the rest from reference TRBV29-1 and TRBJ2-5, the complete variable domain is SAVISQKPSRDICQRGTSLTIQCQVDSQVTMMFWYRQQPGQSLTLIATANQGSEATYESGFVIDKFPISRPNLTFSTLTVSNMSPEDSSIYLCSVGGGRQETQYFGPGTRLLVL.

The rearrangement joins TRBV9 to TRBJ2-5, with TRBD1 as a possible D gene (5 bases). Germline V gene data show CDR1 as SGDLS and CDR2 as YYNGEE. This CDR3 region has 15 residues. V was shortened by 1 base and J by 2 bases, with 12 bases between the two germline ends. CDR3 in DNA: TGTGCCAGCAGCGTACATTCAGGGAAACAAGAGACCCAGTACTTC. Protein product: CASSVHSGKQETQYF. Using reference TRBV9 and TRBJ2-5 for the parts outside the CDR3, the full variable domain is DSGVTQTPKHLITATGQRVTLRCSPRSGDLSVYWYQQSLDQGLQFLIQYYNGEERAKGNILERFSAQQFPDLHSELNLSSLELGDSALYFCASSVHSGKQETQYFGPGTRLLVL.

The chain recombines TRBV6-1 with TRBJ1-2; weak D call: TRBD1 (6 bases). CDR3 length equals 15 residues. Trimming pared 3 bases from V and 5 bases from J, leaving 16 bases between. Germline loops: CDR1 MNHNS, CDR2 SASEGT. The CDR3 bases are TGTGCCAGCAGTGAGGACAGCCCGAGATTATATGGCTACACCTTC. Translation: CASSEDSPRLYGYTF.

The genes are TRBV10-3 and TRBJ1-5, with D perhaps matching TRBD1 (6 bases). The CDR3 is made up of 16 amino acids. Between the trimmed V and J ends, which lost 3 bases and 3 bases, there was a span of 15 bases. Germline V gene data show CDR1 as ENHRY and CDR2 as SYGVKD. CDR3 nucleotide sequence: TGTGCCATCAGTGATGGTCAGGGGAAAAACAATCAGCCCCAGCATTTT. Its protein is CAISDGQGKNNQPQHF.

There are a few counts of this clone. Here the CDR3 DNA reads TGTGCCAGCAGTTATCCGGACAGGCTAGCAACTAATGAAAAACTGTTTTTT. This sequence encodes CASSYPDRLATNEKLFF. The chain carries TRBV6-2 or TRBV6-3 and TRBJ1-4; TRBD1 matches at 7 bases. The CDR3 runs 17 residues. Losses at the gene ends were 3 bases for V and 0 bases for J; bases not matched to a gene: 7. Germline CDR1 MNHEY, CDR2 SVGEGT.

The chain carries TRBV28 and TRBJ1-5, with 10 bases matching TRBD1. CDR3 length: 17 amino acids. From germline, CDR1 is MDHEN and CDR2 SYDVKM. The V gene end was trimmed by 5 bases and the J gene end by 4 bases; junction bases not matched to a gene: 11. CDR3 bases: TGTGCCAGCAGTACAATCGCCGGGACAGGGGATAATCAGCCCCAGCATTTT. Translation gives CASSTIAGTGDNQPQHF. Combining the CDR3 with reference TRBV28 and TRBJ1-5 gives the whole variable domain DVKVTQSSRYLVKRTGEKVFLECVQDMDHENMFWYRQDPGLGLRLIYFSYDVKMKEKGDIPEGYSVSREKKERFSLILESASTNQTSMYLCASSTIAGTGDNQPQHFGDGTRLSIL.

This sequence joins TRBV10-3 and TRBJ2-2; tentative D call: TRBD2 (5 bases). With 3 bases removed from V and 4 bases from J, the gap between germline ends came to 12 bases. Germline loops: CDR1 ENHRY, CDR2 SYGVKD. The CDR3 totals 15 residues. The CDR3 is CAISDPGRATGELFF. The CDR3 bases are TGTGCCATCAGTGACCCCGGGCGGGCCACCGGGGAGCTGTTTTTT.

The chain recombines TRBV5-1 with TRBJ1-1; 8 nucleotides agree with TRBD1. The CDR3 runs 15 residues. Germline trimming cut 1 base from V and 5 bases from J; bases unmatched to any gene: 7. Germline CDR1 and CDR2: SGHRS and YFSETQ. In DNA, the CDR3 is TGCGCCAGCAGCTTGAGGACAGGGTTTGGAACTGAAGCTTTCTTT. It specifies CASSLRTGFGTEAFF.

The count of this clone is one. The chain employs TRBV7-9 and TRBJ2-7, with D maybe TRBD1 (5 bases). V lost 4 bases and J 4 bases, leaving 17 bases between the germline ends. CDR1 and CDR2 (germline): SEHNR, FQNEAQ (reference sequence). This CDR3 region has 15 residues. The CDR3, as DNA: TGTGCCAGCAGCTCCGAGGACAAAGGGGTATACGAGCAGTACTTC. This sequence encodes CASSSEDKGVYEQYF.

This sequence joins TRBV6-5 and TRBJ1-3, with 7 bases aligning to TRBD1. The CDR3 length is 16 residues. Germline CDR1 is MNHEY and CDR2 is SVGAGI. V was clipped by 3 bases and J by 4 bases; unmatched bases: 9. CDR3 in amino acids: CASSYTPGGKGNTIYF. The CDR3 DNA sequence: TGTGCCAGCAGTTATACGCCAGGGGGGAAAGGAAACACCATATATTTT.

The rearrangement joins TRBV5-1 to TRBJ1-2; TRBD1 might be the D (5 bases). The germline V gene has CDR1 SGHRS and CDR2 YFSETQ. There are 15 residues in the CDR3. With 0 bases removed from V and 2 bases from J, the gap between germline ends came to 11 bases. CDR3 coding DNA: TGCGCCAGCAGCTTGGTTGACAGACAGAACTATGGCTACACCTTC. This encodes CASSLVDRQNYGYTF.

This clone was detected only once. The V and J genes are TRBV3-1 (or the pseudogene TRBV3-2) and TRBJ2-7, with 7 bases aligning to TRBD1. The CDR3 covers 14 residues. V lost 5 bases to trimming and J lost 6 bases; unmatched junction nucleotides: 10. CDR1 and CDR2 (germline): LGHDT, YNNKEL (reference sequence). The CDR3: CASSETGRIGEQYF. As DNA, the CDR3 is TGTGCCAGCAGCGAGACAGGGCGAATAGGCGAGCAGTACTTC.

V usage is TRBV7-2 and J usage is TRBJ2-5, with 7 bases lining up with TRBD2. The CDR3 runs 14 residues. Per germline, CDR1 SGHTA and CDR2 FQGNSA. Trimming took 5 bases from V and 4 from J; bases not matched to a gene: 7. CDR3 amino acids: CASSIISGVETQYF. CDR3 DNA sequence: TGTGCCAGCAGCATTATAAGCGGGGTAGAGACCCAGTACTTC.

V usage is TRBV27 and J usage is TRBJ2-7; tentatively, D is TRBD1 (5 bases). CDR3 length: 15 residues. Germline lookup yields CDR1 MNHEY and CDR2 SMNVEV (reference sequence). With 2 bases removed from V and 2 bases from J, the gap between germline ends came to 13 bases. CDR3 protein: CASSLGSGIPYEQYF. As DNA, the CDR3 is TGTGCCAGCAGTTTAGGGTCAGGGATTCCCTACGAGCAGTACTTC.

The chain recombines TRBV24-1 with TRBJ1-1; D is uncertain. CDR3 length equals 12 residues. Germline CDR1 and CDR2: KGHDR and SFDVKD. Trimming took 4 bases from V and 2 from J, leaving 4 bases between them. CDR3 region: CATSDSNTEAFF. CDR3 sequence (DNA): TGTGCCACCAGTGACAGTAACACTGAAGCTTTCTTT.

The chain couples TRBV13 to TRBJ2-7; D is perhaps TRBD2 (7 bases). The CDR3 length is 19 residues. Between the trimmed V and J ends, which lost 5 bases and 3 bases, there was a span of 29 bases. Germline V CDR1 and CDR2: PRHDT, FYEKMQ (reference sequence). CDR3 bases: TGTGCCAGCAGCCAGAATATAGGCGGGGGCCAGGGAAGGGTCTACGAGCAGTACTTC. Translation: CASSQNIGGGQGRVYEQYF.

The V call is TRBV12-3 or TRBV12-4, the J call TRBJ2-2; no reliable D call. Deletions cut 5 bases from V and 7 bases from J, with 11 bases between. This CDR3 is 13 amino acids long. The CDR3 sequence: CASSRVGGGELFF. CDR3 in DNA: TGTGCCAGCAGTAGAGTAGGCGGCGGGGAGCTGTTTTTT.

The V and J genes are TRBV19 and TRBJ1-6; no clear D gene. Trimming stripped 6 bases from V and 10 bases from J, with 13 bases between. CDR1 is LNHDA and CDR2 is SQIVND in the germline V gene (reference sequence). The CDR3 covers 13 residues. DNA for the CDR3: TGTGCCAGTAGAGGACGGGGAGTCTCACCCCTCCACTTT. Translating it yields CASRGRGVSPLHF.

The chain recombines TRBV7-2 with TRBJ2-2, with TRBD2 identical over 11 bases. The V gene's germline CDR1 is SGHTA and CDR2 FQGNSA. Unmatched junction bases numbered 5, after V lost 5 bases and J lost 6 bases. This CDR3 has 15 residues. The CDR3 coding sequence is TGTGCCAGCAGCCTAACTAGCGGGGGCTCCGGGGAGCTGTTTTTT. Protein: CASSLTSGGSGELFF.

This clone has more than one count but fewer than ten. The chain combines TRBV10-3 with TRBJ1-1, with a weak D call TRBD1 (6 bases). CDR1 ENHRY and CDR2 SYGVKD come from the germline V gene. This CDR3 region has 16 residues. Trimming took off 2 bases at V and 2 bases at J, with 15 bases between the two ends. CDR3: CAISEGPGESNTEAFF. The CDR3 coding sequence is TGTGCCATCAGTGAGGGCCCAGGGGAGAGCAACACTGAAGCTTTCTTT.

The gene calls are TRBV5-1 and TRBJ1-3; D unresolved. V lost 0 bases and J 0 bases, leaving 10 bases between the germline ends. The CDR3 runs 16 residues. Germline assignment: CDR1 SGHRS and CDR2 YFSETQ. As DNA, the CDR3 is TGCGCCAGCAGCTTGGACGGGATGAGCTCTGGAAACACCATATATTTT. Its translation: CASSLDGMSSGNTIYF. Full variable domain (missing parts from reference TRBV5-1 and TRBJ1-3): KAGVTQTPRYLIKTRGQQVTLSCSPISGHRSVSWYQQTPGQGLQFLFEYFSETQRNKGNFPGRFSGRQFSNSRSEMNVSTLELGDSALYLCASSLDGMSSGNTIYFGEGSWLTVV.

This chain links TRBV19 with TRBJ2-4; possible D gene TRBD1, 7 bases. The germline V gene has CDR1 LNHDA and CDR2 SQIVND (reference sequence). V was pared by 7 bases and J by 12 bases, with 22 bases between. The CDR3 consists of 14 residues. CDR3 DNA: TGTGCCAGTACCCCAAGCCCAGGGGGAGGTGGTCAGTACTTC. Amino acids: CASTPSPGGGGQYF.

The rearrangement joins TRBV2 to TRBJ1-2; 8 bases line up with TRBD1. CDR1 and CDR2 (germline): SNHLY, FYNNEI. The trim removed 6 bases at V and 3 bases at J, leaving 3 bases unmatched. CDR3 size: 13 residues. The CDR3 DNA is TGTGCCAGCAGAGGACAGGGTCACTATGGCTACACCTTC. This codes for CASRGQGHYGYTF.

V gene TRBV18 combines with J gene TRBJ2-2; D may be TRBD1 (5 bases). The CDR3 has 16 amino acids. Trimming removed 6 bases at V and 0 bases at J, with 14 bases between. Looked up from germline, CDR1 is KGHSH and CDR2 is LQKENI. CDR3: CASSLGRRANTGELFF. The CDR3, as DNA: TGTGCCAGCTCCCTCGGGCGCAGGGCGAACACCGGGGAGCTGTTTTTT.

This clone was observed a handful of times. The chain is built from TRBV2 and TRBJ2-7, with 7 positions matching TRBD2. Trimming removed 1 base from V and 2 bases from J; junction bases left unmatched: 5. Germline V lookup: CDR1 SNHLY, CDR2 FYNNEI. The CDR3 covers 15 residues. The DNA for the CDR3 is TGTGCCAGCAGTGAAGGGCTAGCGGACGCCTACGAGCAGTACTTC. This codes for CASSEGLADAYEQYF.

CDR3 in amino acids: CASRNAAPSGNTIYF. CDR3 nucleotides: TGTGCCAGTAGAAACGCCGCGCCCTCTGGAAACACCATATATTTT. This chain uses TRBV19 with TRBJ1-3; D is undetermined. V dropped 6 bases and J dropped 0 bases, with 12 bases sitting between them. The CDR3 covers 15 residues. Germline V CDR1 and CDR2: LNHDA, SQIVND (reference sequence).

V usage is TRBV5-1 and J usage is TRBJ2-3, with D unresolved. The germline CDR1 and CDR2 sequences are SGHRS and YFSETQ. CDR3 length: 14 residues. V lost 5 bases and J lost 0, with 10 bases in between. The CDR3 protein is CASRGVTSTDTQYF. CDR3 sequence (DNA): TGCGCCAGCAGAGGAGTGACTAGCACAGATACGCAGTATTTT.

This clone was seen only a few times. The gene calls are TRBV5-6 and TRBJ1-4; D gene uncertain. Trimming pared 0 bases from V and 1 base from J, leaving 13 bases between. The CDR3 covers 17 residues. Germline V gene lookup returns CDR1 SGHDT and CDR2 YYEEEE. For the CDR3, the DNA is TGTGCCAGCAGCTTGGCCGTGGCAGGCCGAACTAATGAAAAACTGTTTTTT. This codes for CASSLAVAGRTNEKLFF.